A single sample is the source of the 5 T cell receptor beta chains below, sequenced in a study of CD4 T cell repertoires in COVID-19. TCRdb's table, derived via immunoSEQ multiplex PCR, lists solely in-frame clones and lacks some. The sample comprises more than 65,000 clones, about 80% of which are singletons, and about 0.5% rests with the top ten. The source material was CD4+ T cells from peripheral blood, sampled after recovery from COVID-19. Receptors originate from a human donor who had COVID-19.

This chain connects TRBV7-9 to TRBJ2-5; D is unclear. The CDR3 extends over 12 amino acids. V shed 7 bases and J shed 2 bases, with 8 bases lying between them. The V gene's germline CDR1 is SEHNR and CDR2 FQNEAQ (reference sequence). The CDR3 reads CASNVGQETQYF. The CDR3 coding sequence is TGTGCCAGCAACGTGGGGCAAGAGACCCAGTACTTC.

The CDR3, as DNA: TGTGCCAGTAGCGCCCGGTTGGATAGAACTGAAGCTTTCTTT. Protein sequence: CASSARLDRTEAFF. This chain links TRBV19 with TRBJ1-1; D is ambiguous. The CDR3 is 14 residues long. The germline V gene has CDR1 LNHDA and CDR2 SQIVND (reference sequence). Trimming pared 6 bases from V and 5 bases from J, leaving 16 bases between. Based on the CDR3 plus reference TRBV19 and TRBJ1-1, the full variable domain is DGGITQSPKYLFRKEGQNVTLSCEQNLNHDAMYWYRQDPGQGLRLIYYSQIVNDFQKGDIAEGYSVSREKKESFPLTVTSAQKNPTAFYLCASSARLDRTEAFFGQGTRLTVV.

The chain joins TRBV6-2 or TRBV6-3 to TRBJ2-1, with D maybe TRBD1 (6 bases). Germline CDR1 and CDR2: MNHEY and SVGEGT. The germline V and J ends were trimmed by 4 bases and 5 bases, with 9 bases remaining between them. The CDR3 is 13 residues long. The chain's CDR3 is CASSLDRHNEQFF. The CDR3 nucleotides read TGTGCCAGCAGTTTGGACAGACACAATGAGCAGTTCTTC.

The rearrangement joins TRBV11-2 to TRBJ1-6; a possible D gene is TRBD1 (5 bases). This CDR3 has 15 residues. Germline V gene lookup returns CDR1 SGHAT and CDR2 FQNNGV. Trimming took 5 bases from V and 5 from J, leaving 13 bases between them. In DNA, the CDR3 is TGTGCCAGCAGCCCCCCGGGGGGGAATAATTCACCCCTCCACTTT. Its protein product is CASSPPGGNNSPLHF.

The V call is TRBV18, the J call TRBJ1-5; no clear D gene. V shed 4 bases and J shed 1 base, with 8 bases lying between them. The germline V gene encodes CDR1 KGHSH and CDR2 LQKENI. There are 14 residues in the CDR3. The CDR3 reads CASSQGPSNQPQHF. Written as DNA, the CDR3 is TGTGCCAGCTCACAGGGTCCAAGCAATCAGCCCCAGCATTTT.